One T cell receptor (beta chain) is described in this entry. Its target is unknown. The data were obtained in a study of a mutant IDH1 vaccine in newly diagnosed glioma. Whole-study context: In weeks 1, 3, 5, 7, 11, 15, 19 and 23, patients were vaccinated.

The CDR3 length is 16 residues. V lost 4 bases to trimming and J lost 3 bases; unmatched junction nucleotides: 10. Germline assignment: CDR1 SGHNT and CDR2 YYREEE (reference sequence). Time point meaning: week 5, during vaccination. Vaccination used 300 ug of mutant IDH1 20-mer peptide per dose, with topical imiquimod. Using immunoSEQ multiplex PCR, the repertoire was profiled, and TCRdb retains in-frame clones only, with some absent. The sample includes about 75,000 clones, around 90% of them seen just once. The chain has TRBV5-4 and TRBJ1-2, with 9 bases lining up with TRBD1. The origin of this receptor is a woman between 50 and 59 years old with glioma. The sequencing used PBMCs, collected from a glioma patient whose treatment included an IDH1 peptide vaccine. CDR3 loop: CASSVATGQGHYGYTF. CDR3 DNA: TGTGCCAGCAGCGTGGCCACGGGACAGGGCCACTATGGCTACACCTTC.